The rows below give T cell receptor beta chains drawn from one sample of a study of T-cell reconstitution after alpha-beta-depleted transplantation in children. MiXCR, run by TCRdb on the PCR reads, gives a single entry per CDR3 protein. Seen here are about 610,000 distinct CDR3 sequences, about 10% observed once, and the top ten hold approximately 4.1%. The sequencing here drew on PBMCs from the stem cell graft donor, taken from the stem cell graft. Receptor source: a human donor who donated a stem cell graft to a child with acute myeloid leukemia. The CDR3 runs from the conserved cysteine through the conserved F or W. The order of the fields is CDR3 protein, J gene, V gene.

CSVEEGAGGYTF,TRBJ1-2,TRBV29-1
CASSLGRITYEQYF,TRBJ2-7,TRBV3-1
CASSDTSVSYEQYF,TRBJ2-7,TRBV2
CASSFADTEAFF,TRBJ1-1,TRBV11-2
CASSERQGLNQPQHF,TRBJ1-5,TRBV7-6
CASLHPAMGEVSGELFF,TRBJ2-2,TRBV2
CSARVSGSPRANVLTF,TRBJ2-6,TRBV20-1
CASSSPAGRTDTQYF,TRBJ2-3,TRBV4-2
CASSSLKGDNERFF,TRBJ2-1,TRBV7-7
CASGAGPQLGNEQFF,TRBJ2-1,TRBV7-2
CASSVGDRGYGYTF,TRBJ1-2,TRBV9
CASSWGGVTYEQYF,TRBJ2-7,TRBV5-1
CASSLGQAAYYEQYF,TRBJ2-7,TRBV5-5
CAISESPGTTNEKLFF,TRBJ1-4,TRBV10-3
CASSPGTGGVDEQFF,TRBJ2-1,TRBV18
CASSEMAGGAYEQYF,TRBJ2-7,TRBV6-1
CASSGFQGRAEAFF,TRBJ1-1,TRBV7-2
CAWISGASQETQYF,TRBJ2-5,TRBV30
CASSLNLGSGVLETQYF,TRBJ2-5,TRBV7-2
CSANQGNSNQPQHF,TRBJ1-5,TRBV20-1
CSATGAGQGMGKADTQYF,TRBJ2-3,TRBV20-1
CASTWGQGSYEQYF,TRBJ2-7,TRBV2
CSALRRTYGYTF,TRBJ1-2,TRBV20-1
CASSYEGGRDTQYF,TRBJ2-3,TRBV6-5
CASRPGQGPTGELFF,TRBJ2-2,TRBV27
CASAVGRETQYF,TRBJ2-5,TRBV5-8
CSAGGVGDRYEQYF,TRBJ2-7,TRBV29-1
CASRLAGVAYEQYF,TRBJ2-7,TRBV7-8
CASSLEGDYYGYTF,TRBJ1-2,TRBV7-6
CASSQVHPPEAEAFF,TRBJ1-1,TRBV3-1
CASSRGVTANTGELFF,TRBJ2-2,TRBV27
CAWGRLNEQFF,TRBJ2-1,TRBV30
CSADIHRGLGNTIYF,TRBJ1-3,TRBV20-1
CSARFRGQALREPGNTIYF,TRBJ1-3,TRBV20-1
CASSRRGALFTYEQYF,TRBJ2-7,TRBV6-2/TRBV6-3
CSARDPGQGGSYEQYF,TRBJ2-7,TRBV20-1
CASSLFHREGETQYF,TRBJ2-5,TRBV7-2
CASNPNSQQPQHF,TRBJ1-5,TRBV28
CASTSVATLTF,TRBJ1-2,TRBV28
CASIPTSRGYNEQFF,TRBJ2-1,TRBV6-1
CASSDGTSEYNEQFF,TRBJ2-1,TRBV5-5
CASRPGGRNEQFF,TRBJ2-1,TRBV12-3/TRBV12-4
CASSFGQGARNYDEQFF,TRBJ2-1,TRBV11-2
CSVGGLGSGYTF,TRBJ1-2,TRBV29-1
CSGLRTSWAFF,TRBJ1-1,TRBV20-1
CASTSGPLAGYTF,TRBJ1-2,TRBV12-3/TRBV12-4
CSAREPGVYTGELFF,TRBJ2-2,TRBV20-1
CASSLAGAGRVTSYNEQFF,TRBJ2-1,TRBV5-1